This TCR beta chain was retrieved from a study of shared clonotypes between healthy human individuals. Sequencing was at deep level. Assay used: immunoSEQ multiplex PCR; TCRdb lists only in-frame clones, some missing. The sample contains about 320,000 clones, around 90% of which appear only once. Worth noting for this clone: Its antigen remains unknown.

CD8 memory comprised CD45RO+ plus CCR7-negative CD45RA+ TemRA cells. The CDR3 extends over 11 amino acids. Germline V gene sequence: CDR1 DFQATT, CDR2 SNEGSKA (reference sequence). V lost 0 bases and J lost 9, with 6 bases in between. Study results and limitations: Among non-shared clonotypes, generation probabilities were lower than among those shared by all four donors. Researchers sampled only blood; tissue repertoires likely differ.

J is TRBJ2-4 and V is TRBV20-1, with D perhaps matching TRBD2 (5 bases). The source is a man between 18 and 35 years old in good health. Sequencing used memory CD8+ T cells sorted from blood. Subset specified: CD45RO+ cells pooled with CCR7-negative TemRA cells. The CDR3 DNA follows: TGCAGTGCTAGAGAAGCGGCCATTCAGTACTTC. This gives the protein CSAREAAIQYF.